This T cell receptor beta chain is from a study of T cell responses to AZD1222 COVID-19 vaccine. General observations from the study: The CD4 TCRs associated with vaccination extended across spike and predominated at 160-218 and 743-854.

Sequencing used immunoSEQ multiplex PCR; TCRdb keeps in-frame clones, though not all of them. The table includes about 160,000 clones, around 89% detected once. In regard to this clone: Antigen unknown.

This sequence was found in an adult who received the AZD1222 COVID-19 vaccine. Sequenced here: peripheral blood, sampled 28 days after the second AZD1222 dose.

CDR3 coding DNA: TGTGCCAGCAGCAACCGGGACAGGGTGAAGGCTGAAGCTTTCTTT. Amino acids: CASSNRDRVKAEAFF. The V and J genes are TRBV21-1 and TRBJ1-1; the table's D call, TRBD1, was not checked against the DNA. TRBV21-1 is termed a pseudogene. The length of the CDR3 is 15 residues.